This T cell receptor (beta chain) was identified during a study of cytomegalovirus exposure and HLA in healthy donors. Study-level points and caveats: The productive fraction for most TCR beta V segments was about 87% or about 30% in an earlier analysis.

PCR amplification relied on 60 Vbeta primers (plus 13 Jbeta primers). Repertoires were generated with immunoSEQ multiplex PCR, while TCRdb's copy carries only in-frame clones and drops some. The top ten clones hold approximately 1.5% of a sample with approximately 150,000 clones, around 78% of them seen once. The J segment lost 7 bases and the V segment lost 0 bases, leaving 6 bases of the junction unmatched. The CDR3 has 15 residues. Germline V gene sequence: CDR1 SGDLS, CDR2 YYNGEE. This clone has a handful of counts. Its specificity is not known. V and J are TRBV9 and TRBJ1-3; 8 nucleotides align to TRBD1. This receptor was identified in a man aged 40-49 years in good health and CMV-seronegative. Input material: PBMCs. The CDR3 loop is CASSVGSGGRNTIYF. Written as DNA, the CDR3 is TGTGCCAGCAGCGTAGGCTCAGGGGGCAGGAACACCATATATTTT. Filled out from reference TRBV9 and TRBJ1-3, the complete variable domain reads DSGVTQTPKHLITATGQRVTLRCSPRSGDLSVYWYQQSLDQGLQFLIQYYNGEERAKGNILERFSAQQFPDLHSELNLSSLELGDSALYFCASSVGSGGRNTIYFGEGSWLTVV.